These 27 T cell receptor beta chains share one sample of origin, sequenced in a study of cytomegalovirus exposure and HLA in healthy donors. PCR amplification relied on 60 Vbeta primers (plus 13 Jbeta primers). Generated by immunoSEQ multiplex PCR, the TCRdb table keeps only in-frame clones and is missing some. The table lists 100,000 to 150,000 clones, 75% to 90% of them singletons. Sequenced sample: PBMCs. The source is a man between 18 and 29 years old in good health and CMV-seropositive.

This clone occurred once. The genes are TRBV5-4 and TRBJ1-3; D may be TRBD1 (6 bases). V lost 4 bases to trimming and J lost 2 bases, with 16 bases between them. Germline lookup yields CDR1 SGHNT and CDR2 YYREEE (reference sequence). This CDR3 is 16 amino acids long. CDR3 in amino acids: CASSPGQLGTGNTIYF. The CDR3 DNA sequence: TGTGCCAGCAGCCCTGGACAGTTGGGTACTGGAAACACCATATATTTT.

J is TRBJ2-1 and V is TRBV2; 10 nucleotides align to TRBD2. CDR1 SNHLY and CDR2 FYNNEI come from the germline V gene. The length of the CDR3 is 12 residues. V was clipped by 10 bases and J by 8 bases; unmatched bases: 5. CDR3 coding DNA: TGTGCCACCCTGACTAGCGGGTATGAGCAGTTCTTC. The encoded protein is CATLTSGYEQFF.

The rearrangement links TRBV7-9 to TRBJ2-1, with 8 bases that match TRBD2. Germline V gives CDR1 SEHNR, CDR2 FQNEAQ (reference sequence). The CDR3 consists of 15 residues. The junction had 2 bases not matched to a gene; V was cut back by 2 bases and J by 2 bases. The CDR3 loop reads CASSLRGGAYNEQFF. CDR3 in DNA: TGTGCCAGCAGCTTACGGGGGGGCGCCTACAATGAGCAGTTCTTC.

The J gene is TRBJ1-5, the V gene TRBV19; D is unresolved. The germline V gene has CDR1 LNHDA and CDR2 SQIVND (reference sequence). This CDR3 has 13 residues. Trimming pared 5 bases from V and 11 bases from J, leaving 16 bases between. DNA of the CDR3: TGTGCCAGTAGTGGGCAGAGTTCTGGGTCCCAGCATTTT. As protein: CASSGQSSGSQHF.

The chain employs TRBV5-1 and TRBJ2-7, with D possibly TRBD1 on 6 matching bases. Per the germline V gene, CDR1 is SGHRS and CDR2 is YFSETQ. CDR3 length: 15 amino acids. Trimming removed 0 bases from V and 4 bases from J, with 14 bases in between. CDR3 loop: CASSLEPGAGYEQYF. The CDR3 DNA reads as TGCGCCAGCAGCTTGGAGCCAGGGGCAGGGTACGAGCAGTACTTC.

The V gene is TRBV6-6, the J gene TRBJ1-2, with TRBD1 as a possible D gene (6 bases). Trimming pared 2 bases from V and 2 bases from J, leaving 12 bases between. The germline gives CDR1 MNHNY, CDR2 SVGAGI (reference sequence). There are 15 residues in the CDR3. The CDR3 DNA is TGTGCCAGCAGTTACGGGTATAGGGGGAACTATGGCTACACCTTC. Its protein is CASSYGYRGNYGYTF.

The chain employs TRBV5-1 and TRBJ1-1; 9 positions agree with TRBD1. V was pared by 3 bases and J by 4 bases, with 10 bases of the junction left unmatched. From germline, CDR1 is SGHRS and CDR2 YFSETQ. CDR3 size: 16 residues. DNA for the CDR3: TGCGCCAGCAGCTCGGGGACAGGGTCAAGAGGCACTGAAGCTTTCTTT. Translated: CASSSGTGSRGTEAFF. Filled out from reference TRBV5-1 and TRBJ1-1, the complete variable domain reads KAGVTQTPRYLIKTRGQQVTLSCSPISGHRSVSWYQQTPGQGLQFLFEYFSETQRNKGNFPGRFSGRQFSNSRSEMNVSTLELGDSALYLCASSSGTGSRGTEAFFGQGTRLTVV.

This chain joins TRBV27 and TRBJ2-5; TRBD1 agrees at 8 bases. The V segment lost 5 bases and the J segment 3 bases; nucleotides outside the gene matches: 5. From germline, CDR1 is MNHEY and CDR2 SMNVEV (reference sequence). The CDR3 runs to 14 residues. The CDR3 DNA reads TGTGCCAGCAGTACGCAGGGGGCAAAAGAGACCCAGTACTTC. This gives the protein CASSTQGAKETQYF.

The chain recombines TRBV28 with TRBJ1-2; 9 positions agree with TRBD1. Trimming removed 9 bases from V and 8 bases from J; junction bases left unmatched: 13. The CDR3 consists of 14 residues. Germline-derived CDR1 and CDR2 are MDHEN and SYDVKM. The CDR3, as DNA: TGTGCCAGTCTGGCCGGGACAGGGACTGTGGGCTACACCTTC. Encoded protein: CASLAGTGTVGYTF.

The V and J genes are TRBV27 and TRBJ2-1, with 7 bases fitting TRBD2. This CDR3 has 17 amino acids. After removal of 2 bases from V and 2 bases from J, the junction contained 9 bases not matched to a gene. Germline V gene data show CDR1 as MNHEY and CDR2 as SMNVEV (reference sequence). CDR3 in amino acids: CASSLRDVSGAYNEQFF. Here the CDR3 DNA reads TGTGCCAGCAGTTTAAGGGATGTAAGCGGGGCCTACAATGAGCAGTTCTTC.

V gene TRBV5-6 combines with J gene TRBJ2-7; weak D call: TRBD1 (5 bases). This CDR3 spans 16 amino acids. Germline V gene data show CDR1 as SGHDT and CDR2 as YYEEEE. Trimming removed 4 bases at V and 4 bases at J, with 21 bases between. The CDR3 region is CASSPTIDSPKYEQYF. The CDR3 coding sequence is TGTGCCAGCAGCCCCACCATTGACAGCCCGAAGTACGAGCAGTACTTC.

This chain connects TRBV10-3 to TRBJ2-6; no reliable D call. This CDR3 is built from 14 residues. Looked up from germline, CDR1 is ENHRY and CDR2 is SYGVKD. V dropped 3 bases and J dropped 3 bases, with 6 bases sitting between them. The CDR3 protein is CAISDTLGANVLTF. The DNA of the CDR3 is TGTGCCATCAGTGACACTCTTGGGGCCAACGTCCTGACTTTC.

The V and J genes are TRBV2 and TRBJ1-5; the match to TRBD1 covers 7 bases. The CDR3 is made up of 14 amino acids. The junction had 5 bases not matched to a gene; V was cut back by 5 bases and J by 4 bases. CDR1 is SNHLY and CDR2 is FYNNEI in the germline V gene. The CDR3 DNA reads as TGTGCCAGCAGTCTAGGCAGGGGGAATCAGCCCCAGCATTTT. Protein product: CASSLGRGNQPQHF. Complete variable domain (other parts from reference TRBV2 and TRBJ1-5): EPEVTQTPSHQVTQMGQEVILRCVPISNHLYFYWYRQILGQKVEFLVSFYNNEISEKSEIFDDQFSVERPDGSNFTLKIRSTKLEDSAMYFCASSLGRGNQPQHFGDGTRLSIL.

The chain recombines TRBV2 with TRBJ2-7; D is ambiguous. V was shortened by 3 bases and J by 2 bases, with 8 bases between the two germline ends. CDR1 is SNHLY, CDR2 FYNNEI, per germline. This CDR3 region has 13 residues. CDR3 amino acids: CASSDQVPYEQYF. DNA of the CDR3: TGTGCCAGCAGTGACCAGGTACCCTACGAGCAGTACTTC.

This clone was observed a single time. This chain uses TRBV4-1 with TRBJ2-1; 12 bases agree with TRBD2. The CDR3 runs to 13 residues. Losses at the gene ends were 3 bases for V and 14 bases for J; bases not matched to a gene: 5. CDR1 is MGHRA and CDR2 is YSYEKL in the germline V gene. CDR3 nucleotides: TGCGCCAGCAGCCAGGACACTAGCGGGGGGAAGTTCTTC. Its translation is CASSQDTSGGKFF.

Written as DNA, the CDR3 is TGCGCCAGCAGCTGGACAGTTAGCACAGATACGCAGTATTTT. Residues: CASSWTVSTDTQYF. This chain joins TRBV5-1 and TRBJ2-3; tentative D call: TRBD1 (6 bases). V lost 3 bases and J lost 0, with 8 bases in between. Germline loops: CDR1 SGHRS, CDR2 YFSETQ. This CDR3 is 14 amino acids long.

In nucleotides, the CDR3 is TGTGCAAGTCGCTTACCACAGGTTTGTTGGACCGGGGAGCTGTTTTTT. This codes for CASRLPQVCWTGELFF. The chain joins TRBV12-2 to TRBJ2-2; the D segment call TRBD1 is taken from the table without a DNA check. TRBV12-2 is described as a pseudogene. CDR3 length equals 16 residues.

This chain links TRBV28 with TRBJ2-1, with TRBD2 matching 7 bases. Trimming at V came to 3 bases and at J to 9 bases, leaving 17 bases not matched to a gene. CDR1 and CDR2 (germline): MDHEN, SYDVKM. The CDR3 runs to 17 residues. As DNA, the CDR3 is TGTGCCAGCAGTTTGGGGGGGGTGGAACCCTACAATGTTGAGCAGTTCTTC. Protein sequence: CASSLGGVEPYNVEQFF.

The rearrangement joins TRBV6-5 to TRBJ2-1; possibly TRBD2 for D (5 bases). The CDR3 has 15 residues. Between the trimmed V and J ends, which lost 0 bases and 0 bases, there was a span of 6 bases. Germline values: CDR1 MNHEY, CDR2 SVGAGI. Written as DNA, the CDR3 is TGTGCCAGCAGTTACTCGGGGAGCTCCTACAATGAGCAGTTCTTC. The encoded protein is CASSYSGSSYNEQFF.

The chain is built from TRBV7-9 and TRBJ1-4; D unclear. Trimming cost V 3 bases and J 0 bases, with 8 bases left between them. CDR3 size: 15 residues. Germline V gene lookup returns CDR1 SEHNR and CDR2 FQNEAQ (reference sequence). The CDR3 sequence is CASSFWAATNEKLFF. The DNA for the CDR3 is TGTGCCAGCAGCTTCTGGGCTGCAACTAATGAAAAACTGTTTTTT.

CDR3 region: CASSVTGVGNTEAFF. The CDR3 DNA follows: TGCGCCAGCAGCGTGACAGGGGTCGGAAACACTGAAGCTTTCTTT. The chain joins TRBV5-1 to TRBJ1-1, with 8 bases lining up with TRBD1. Trimming removed 4 bases from V and 2 bases from J; junction bases left unmatched: 7. Per the germline V gene, CDR1 is SGHRS and CDR2 is YFSETQ. This CDR3 is 15 amino acids long.

The chain uses TRBV6-4 and TRBJ1-1; a possible D gene is TRBD1 (6 bases). This CDR3 is built from 14 residues. CDR1 MRHNA and CDR2 SNTAGT come from the germline V gene. Trimming removed 5 bases at V and 3 bases at J, with 13 bases between. CDR3 residues: CASSTEQGHTEAFF. The CDR3 DNA sequence: TGTGCCAGCAGTACGGAACAGGGACACACTGAAGCTTTCTTT.

The V and J genes are TRBV5-5 and TRBJ1-1; the D is unclear. V lost 0 bases, J lost 3 bases, and 12 bases lay in between. CDR1 and CDR2 from the germline V gene are SGHKS and YYEKEE (reference sequence). This CDR3 comprises 15 residues. The CDR3 reads CASSLAPARDTEAFF. In DNA form, the CDR3 reads TGTGCCAGCAGCTTGGCCCCGGCCCGGGACACTGAAGCTTTCTTT.

The chain uses TRBV19 and TRBJ2-7; 8 positions agree with TRBD1. The CDR3 runs 15 residues. Per the germline V gene, CDR1 is LNHDA and CDR2 is SQIVND (reference sequence). V lost 7 bases, J lost 0 bases, and 8 bases stayed unmatched. The CDR3 is CASTARTGSSYEQYF. The CDR3 bases are TGTGCCAGTACGGCCCGGACAGGGAGCTCCTACGAGCAGTACTTC. Complete variable domain (other parts from reference TRBV19 and TRBJ2-7): DGGITQSPKYLFRKEGQNVTLSCEQNLNHDAMYWYRQDPGQGLRLIYYSQIVNDFQKGDIAEGYSVSREKKESFPLTVTSAQKNPTAFYLCASTARTGSSYEQYFGPGTRLTVT.

The chain employs TRBV4-2 and TRBJ2-3; 7 nucleotides line up with TRBD2. The V gene end was trimmed by 7 bases and the J gene end by 4 bases; junction bases not matched to a gene: 11. Germline V CDR1 and CDR2: LGHNA, YNFKEQ. The CDR3 covers 15 residues. This chain's CDR3 is CASKIKEGRADTQYF. CDR3 DNA sequence: TGTGCCAGCAAAATCAAGGAGGGGAGGGCAGATACGCAGTATTTT.

The chain links TRBV20-1 to TRBJ1-2; D uncertain. Trimming shortened V by 6 bases and J by 7 bases, and 12 bases separated the two germline ends. The CDR3 is 11 amino acids. Germline CDR1 is DFQATT and CDR2 is SNEGSKA (reference sequence). The CDR3 nucleotides are TGCAGTGCCACAATCGAGGGTGGCTACACCTTC. It is translated as CSATIEGGYTF.

The chain recombines TRBV2 with TRBJ2-3, with D maybe TRBD2 (5 bases). V was trimmed by 8 bases and J by 3 bases, leaving 15 bases between them. There are 14 residues in the CDR3. Germline CDR1 and CDR2: SNHLY and FYNNEI. CDR3 sequence: CASPPGDTTDTQYF. The CDR3 DNA is TGTGCCAGCCCACCCGGGGATACTACAGATACGCAGTATTTT.